Sequencing of this TCR beta chain was carried out in a study of cytomegalovirus exposure and HLA in healthy donors. The length of the CDR3 is 17 residues. After removal of 3 bases from V and 9 bases from J, the junction contained 16 bases not matched to a gene. The germline V gene has CDR1 SGHNT and CDR2 YYREEE (reference sequence). Researchers ran the PCR with 60 Vbeta and 13 Jbeta primers. Assay: immunoSEQ multiplex PCR; the TCRdb copy retains only in-frame clones and omits some. The data hold about 180,000 clones, with roughly 78% observed a single time. The sequenced sample was PBMCs. The clonotype originates from a woman aged 40 to 50 in good health and CMV-seronegative. This chain joins TRBV5-4 and TRBJ2-1, with 9 nucleotides matching TRBD2. In DNA form, the CDR3 reads TGTGCCAGCAGCTCCGGTGACGGCGGGAGGGCCCTGGCTGAGCAGTTCTTC. Protein product: CASSSGDGGRALAEQFF.